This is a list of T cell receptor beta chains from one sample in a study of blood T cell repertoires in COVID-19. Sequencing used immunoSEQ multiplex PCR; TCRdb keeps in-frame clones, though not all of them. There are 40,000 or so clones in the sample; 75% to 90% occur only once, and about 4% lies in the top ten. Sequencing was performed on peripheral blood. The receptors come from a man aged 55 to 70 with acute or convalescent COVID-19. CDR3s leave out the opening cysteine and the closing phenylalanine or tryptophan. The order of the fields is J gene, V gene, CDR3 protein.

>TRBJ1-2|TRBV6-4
ASSDSAGYGYT
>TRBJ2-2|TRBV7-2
ASSFRTAGAGELF
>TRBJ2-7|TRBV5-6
ASIRSGGTYEQY
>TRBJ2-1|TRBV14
ASSQETGGASYNEQF
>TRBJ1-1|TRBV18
ASSPPPGTEAF
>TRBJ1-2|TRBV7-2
ASSLEEGRHPYGYT
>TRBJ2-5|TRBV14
ASSQAGGAGETQY
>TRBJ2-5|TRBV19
ASSITSGLGETQY
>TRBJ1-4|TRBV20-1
SAEREGELF
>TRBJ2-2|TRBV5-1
ASKRTGGNTGELF
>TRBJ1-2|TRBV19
ASSSAGSSGYGYT
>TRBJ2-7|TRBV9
ASSVGGSPYEQY
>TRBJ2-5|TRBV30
AWSLKIYEGGLQETQY
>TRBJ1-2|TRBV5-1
ASSFGGNSDGYT
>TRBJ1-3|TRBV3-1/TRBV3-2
ASSQSGNTIY
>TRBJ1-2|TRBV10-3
ASSPQGQGYT
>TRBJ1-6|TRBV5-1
ASSLADSRNSPLH
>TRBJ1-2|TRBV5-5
ASSNTTNYGYT
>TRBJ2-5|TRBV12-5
ASGLDQHVTQY
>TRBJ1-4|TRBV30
ALEFGEKLF
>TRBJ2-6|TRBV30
AWSASGANVLT
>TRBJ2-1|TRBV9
ASSLAGAYEQF
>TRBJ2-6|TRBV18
ASSLNTGNAVLT